The clone carrying this T cell receptor (beta chain) was recorded many times. The antigen is unknown. TCRdb recomputed calls from the 5' RACE reads with MiXCR, one row per CDR3 protein. The sample shows 200,000 to 300,000 distinct CDR3 sequences, 6.9% of them seen only once. The entry originates in a study of T cells after yellow fever vaccination. This CDR3 spans 14 amino acids. CDR1 and CDR2 from the germline V gene are KGHSH and LQKENI. V lost 6 bases and J lost 4, with 13 bases in between. Whole-study findings and limits: Most clones from primary vaccination were detected again post-booster (about 95% CD4, 88% CD8). A weaker but faster secondary response was observed, peaking on day 5 versus 15.

Sequencing was performed on CD4+ T cells sorted from PBMCs, taken 15 days after the yellow fever booster vaccination. The TCR comes from a man aged 25 to 40 who received the YFV17D yellow fever vaccine. V is TRBV18 and J is TRBJ1-5, with a possible D match to TRBD1 (6 bases). CDR3 loop: CASSGQGINQPQHF. The CDR3 DNA is TGTGCCAGCTCGGGGCAGGGGATAAATCAGCCCCAGCATTTT.